This T cell receptor (beta chain) was recovered during a study of T cells after posttransplantation cyclophosphamide. TCRdb keeps only in-frame clones here, not all; method: immunoSEQ multiplex PCR. The data hold fewer than 5,000 clones, with around 82% observed a single time. Cyclophosphamide on days +3 and +4 followed busulfan-fludarabine conditioning and a marrow graft. As to this clone: Its specificity is not known.

The CDR3 totals 13 residues. Trimming left V 4 bases short and J 7 bases short, with 12 bases between. The germline gives CDR1 SGHDT, CDR2 YYEEEE. Study-wide results and caveats: TRB clonality was highly associated with recipient CMV seropositivity and reactivation. Donor-recipient repertoire similarity was low at 1-2 months, rising over year one. Blood and skin or GI T cell repertoires showed limited TRB overlap.

Sequenced material: PBMCs, taken 86 days after allogeneic stem cell transplant with posttransplant cyclophosphamide. The chain recombines TRBV5-6 with TRBJ2-1, with D possibly being TRBD1 (7 bases). The receptor comes from a male patient aged 50 to 59 who received an allogeneic stem cell transplant from an unrelated donor, was CMV-positive, and had acute GVHD only. Part of the T cells may come from the graft donor. The chain's CDR3 is CASSPTGRNEQFF. CDR3 in DNA: TGTGCCAGCAGCCCGACAGGGAGGAATGAGCAGTTCTTC.